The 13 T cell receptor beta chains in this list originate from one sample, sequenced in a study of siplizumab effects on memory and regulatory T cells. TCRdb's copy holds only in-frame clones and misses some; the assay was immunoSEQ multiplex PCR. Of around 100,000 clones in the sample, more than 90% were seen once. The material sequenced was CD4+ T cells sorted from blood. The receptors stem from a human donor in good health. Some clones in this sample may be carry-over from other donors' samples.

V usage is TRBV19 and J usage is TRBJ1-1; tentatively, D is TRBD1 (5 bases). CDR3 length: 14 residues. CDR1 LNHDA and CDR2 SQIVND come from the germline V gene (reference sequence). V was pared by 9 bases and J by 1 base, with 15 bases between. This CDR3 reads CASRGPGPNTEAFF. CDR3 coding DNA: TGTGCCAGCCGCGGGCCAGGGCCGAACACTGAAGCTTTCTTT.

The CDR3 loop is CASSEWGPYGYTF. The CDR3 DNA reads as TGTGCCAGCAGTGAATGGGGGCCCTATGGCTACACCTTC. J is TRBJ1-2 and V is TRBV6-1; a possible D gene is TRBD1 (6 bases). This CDR3 has 13 residues. V lost 2 bases to trimming and J lost 4 bases, with 8 bases between them. The germline gives CDR1 MNHNS, CDR2 SASEGT.

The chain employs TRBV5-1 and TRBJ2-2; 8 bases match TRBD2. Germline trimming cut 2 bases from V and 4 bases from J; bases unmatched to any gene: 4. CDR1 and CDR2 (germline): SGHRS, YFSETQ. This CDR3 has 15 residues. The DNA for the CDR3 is TGCGCCAGCAGCTTTGGGCTAGCGGGCACCGGGGAGCTGTTTTTT. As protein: CASSFGLAGTGELFF.

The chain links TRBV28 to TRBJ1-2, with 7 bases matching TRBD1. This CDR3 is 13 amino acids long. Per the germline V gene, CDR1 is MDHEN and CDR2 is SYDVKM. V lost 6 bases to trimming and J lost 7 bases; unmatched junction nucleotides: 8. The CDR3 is CASSSGGGGGYTF. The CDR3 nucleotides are TGTGCCAGCAGCTCAGGGGGGGGTGGTGGCTACACCTTC.

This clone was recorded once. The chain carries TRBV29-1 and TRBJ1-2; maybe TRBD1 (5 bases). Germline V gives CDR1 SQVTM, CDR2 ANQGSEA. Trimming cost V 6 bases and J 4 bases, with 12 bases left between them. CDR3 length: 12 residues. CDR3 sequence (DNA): TGCAGCGTCACTCTGAGGGGCTATGGCTACACCTTC. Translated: CSVTLRGYGYTF.

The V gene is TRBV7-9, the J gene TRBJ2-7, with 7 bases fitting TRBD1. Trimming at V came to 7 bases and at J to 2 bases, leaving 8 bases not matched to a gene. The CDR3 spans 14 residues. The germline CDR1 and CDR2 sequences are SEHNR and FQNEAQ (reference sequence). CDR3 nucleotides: TGTGCCAGCACCTCTCTGCAGGGGGCCTACGAGCAGTACTTC. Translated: CASTSLQGAYEQYF.

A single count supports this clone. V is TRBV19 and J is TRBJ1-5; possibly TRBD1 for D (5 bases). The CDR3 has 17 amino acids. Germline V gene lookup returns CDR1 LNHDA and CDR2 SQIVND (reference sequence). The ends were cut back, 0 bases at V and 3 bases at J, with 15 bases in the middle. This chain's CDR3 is CASSIDPRDGHNQPQHF. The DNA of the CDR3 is TGTGCCAGTAGTATAGATCCTCGGGACGGACACAATCAGCCCCAGCATTTT.

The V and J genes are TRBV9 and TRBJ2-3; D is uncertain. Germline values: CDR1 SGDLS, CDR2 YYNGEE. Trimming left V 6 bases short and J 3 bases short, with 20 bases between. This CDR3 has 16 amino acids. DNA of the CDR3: TGTGCCAGCACTCGCCAATCCGCTCTGGAGACAGATACGCAGTATTTT. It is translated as CASTRQSALETDTQYF.

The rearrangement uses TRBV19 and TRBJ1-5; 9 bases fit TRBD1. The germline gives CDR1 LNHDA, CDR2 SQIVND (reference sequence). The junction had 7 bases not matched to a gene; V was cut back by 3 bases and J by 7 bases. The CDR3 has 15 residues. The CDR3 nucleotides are TGTGCCAGTAGTATTAAAGGGACAGGGAGCCAGCCCCAGCATTTT. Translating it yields CASSIKGTGSQPQHF.

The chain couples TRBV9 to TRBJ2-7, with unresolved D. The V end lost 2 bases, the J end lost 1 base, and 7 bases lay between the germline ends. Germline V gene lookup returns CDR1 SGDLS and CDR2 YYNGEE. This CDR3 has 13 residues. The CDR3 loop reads CASSVGTSYEQYF. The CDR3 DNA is TGTGCCAGCAGCGTGGGTACATCCTACGAGCAGTACTTC.

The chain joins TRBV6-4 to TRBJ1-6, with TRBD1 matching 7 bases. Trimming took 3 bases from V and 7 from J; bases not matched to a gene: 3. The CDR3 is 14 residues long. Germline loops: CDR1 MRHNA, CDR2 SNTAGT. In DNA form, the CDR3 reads TGTGCCAGCAGTGAGTTCAGGGGGAATTCACCCCTCCACTTT. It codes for CASSEFRGNSPLHF.

The CDR3 sequence: CASSSGLAWANEQFF. The CDR3 DNA sequence: TGTGCCAGCAGCTCGGGACTAGCGTGGGCCAATGAGCAGTTCTTC. The chain is built from TRBV7-3 and TRBJ2-1, with 10 nucleotides matching TRBD2. V was pared by 4 bases and J by 6 bases, with 6 bases of the junction left unmatched. Germline CDR1 SGHTA, CDR2 FQGTGA. The CDR3 consists of 15 residues.

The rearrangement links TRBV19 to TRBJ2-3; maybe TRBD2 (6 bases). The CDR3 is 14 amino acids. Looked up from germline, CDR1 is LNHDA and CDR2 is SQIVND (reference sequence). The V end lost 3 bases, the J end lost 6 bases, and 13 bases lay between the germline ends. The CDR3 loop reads CASSMGLEMDTQYF. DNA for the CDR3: TGTGCCAGTAGTATGGGACTGGAGATGGATACGCAGTATTTT.